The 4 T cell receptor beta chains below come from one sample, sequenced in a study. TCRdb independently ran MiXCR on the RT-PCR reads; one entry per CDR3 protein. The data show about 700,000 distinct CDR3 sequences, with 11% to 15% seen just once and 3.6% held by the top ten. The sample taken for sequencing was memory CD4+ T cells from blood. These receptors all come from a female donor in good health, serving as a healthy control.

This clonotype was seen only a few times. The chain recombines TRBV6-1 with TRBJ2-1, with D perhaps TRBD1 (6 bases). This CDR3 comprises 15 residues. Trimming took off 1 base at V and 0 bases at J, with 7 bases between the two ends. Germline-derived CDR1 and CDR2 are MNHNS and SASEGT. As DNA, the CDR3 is TGTGCCAGCAGTGAAGGCAGGGGCTCCTACAATGAGCAGTTCTTC. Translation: CASSEGRGSYNEQFF.

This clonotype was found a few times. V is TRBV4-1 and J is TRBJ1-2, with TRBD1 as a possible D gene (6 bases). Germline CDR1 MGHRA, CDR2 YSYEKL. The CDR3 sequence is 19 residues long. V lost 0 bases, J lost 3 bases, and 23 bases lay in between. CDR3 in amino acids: CASSQDRGGRDKIDYGYTF. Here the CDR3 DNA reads TGCGCCAGCAGCCAAGATAGAGGCGGACGGGACAAAATCGACTATGGCTACACCTTC.

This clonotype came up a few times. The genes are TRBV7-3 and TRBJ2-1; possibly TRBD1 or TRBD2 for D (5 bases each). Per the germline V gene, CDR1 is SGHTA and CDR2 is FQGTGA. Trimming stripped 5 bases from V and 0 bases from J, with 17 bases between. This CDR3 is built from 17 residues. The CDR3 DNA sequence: TGTGCCAGCAGCCCATCCGGGGACCTCGACTCCTACAATGAGCAGTTCTTC. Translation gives CASSPSGDLDSYNEQFF.

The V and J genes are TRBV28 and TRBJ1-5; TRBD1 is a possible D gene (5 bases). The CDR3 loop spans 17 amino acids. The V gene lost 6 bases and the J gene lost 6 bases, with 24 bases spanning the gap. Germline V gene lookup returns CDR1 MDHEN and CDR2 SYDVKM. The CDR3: CASSSFMRGVSGQPQHF. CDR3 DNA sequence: TGTGCCAGCAGCTCATTTATGAGAGGGGTTTCGGGTCAGCCCCAGCATTTT.